This T cell receptor beta chain is from a study of blood T cell repertoires in COVID-19. V lost 2 bases to trimming and J lost 4 bases, with 11 bases between them. Germline V lookup: CDR1 SNHLY, CDR2 FYNNEI. The CDR3 totals 14 residues. Per the study methods: Amplification of reference gene primers provided the estimated nucleated cell counts. TCRdb's table, derived via immunoSEQ multiplex PCR, lists solely in-frame clones and lacks some. The DNA was the basis for D and trimming; V, J and clone size are from that table. The data hold roughly 160,000 clones, with approximately 88% observed a single time.

The sequence was obtained from a woman in her sixties or seventies with acute or convalescent COVID-19. The chain is built from TRBV2 and TRBJ1-1, with D uncertain. Sequenced input: peripheral blood. CDR3 DNA: TGTGCCAGCAGTGAACGGGGTAAGGGCACTGAAGCTTTCTTT. This gives the protein CASSERGKGTEAFF.